Below, 20 T cell receptor beta chains from the same sample are listed, as sequenced in a study of fetal regulatory T cell absence and autoimmunity. Here immunoSEQ multiplex PCR was the method, and the copy in TCRdb shows in-frame clones only, minus some. The sample consists of around 100,000 clones, more than 70% of them appearing once. The sample consisted of pancreas tissue. The receptors derive from a male donor with IPEX syndrome.

The chain links TRBV6-5 to TRBJ2-3, with 14 positions matching TRBD2. The CDR3 sequence is 15 residues long. V dropped 5 bases and J dropped 3; count of bases not matched to a gene: 1. The germline V gene has CDR1 MNHEY and CDR2 SVGAGI. The CDR3, as DNA: TGTGCCAGCAGTCGGACTAGCGGGGGGACAGATACGCAGTATTTT. Its translation is CASSRTSGGTDTQYF.

This clone came up once. This chain uses TRBV5-1 with TRBJ1-1; the match to TRBD1 covers 7 bases. Looked up from germline, CDR1 is SGHRS and CDR2 is YFSETQ. The CDR3 has 16 amino acids. J lost 4 bases, V lost 1 base, and 10 bases had no gene match. The CDR3 DNA reads TGCGCCAGCAGCTTGTTCCCCAGGGGGAGGGGCACTGAAGCTTTCTTT. It encodes CASSLFPRGRGTEAFF.

Details on this clone: Other DNA sequences from this sample encode an identical CDR3 as well. The rearrangement links TRBV10-2 to TRBJ1-2, with D perhaps matching TRBD1 (5 bases). V was cut by 3 bases and J by 5 bases, with 7 bases left in between. Germline lookup yields CDR1 WSHSY and CDR2 SAAADI. The CDR3 contains 12 residues. In nucleotides, the CDR3 is TGCGCCAGCAGTGAATCAGGGTATGGCTACACCTTC. It translates to CASSESGYGYTF.

V gene TRBV7-8 combines with J gene TRBJ2-3; 11 bases align to TRBD1. Looked up from germline, CDR1 is SGHVS and CDR2 is FQNEAQ. J was trimmed by 0 bases and V by 5 bases; bases with no gene match: 4. The CDR3 totals 16 residues. The CDR3: CASSTWTGGSTDTQYF. The CDR3 DNA sequence: TGTGCCAGCAGCACCTGGACAGGGGGCAGCACAGATACGCAGTATTTT.

The chain uses TRBV5-1 and TRBJ1-1, with D tentatively TRBD1 (5 bases). Trimming took off 4 bases at V and 2 bases at J, with 15 bases between the two ends. Germline V lookup: CDR1 SGHRS, CDR2 YFSETQ. The CDR3 is 15 residues long. The CDR3 loop reads CASSPRLGDNTEAFF. DNA of the CDR3: TGCGCCAGCAGCCCGCGATTAGGGGACAACACTGAAGCTTTCTTT.

About this clone itself: The same CDR3 arises from other DNA sequences in this sample as well. The V and J genes are TRBV6-5 and TRBJ1-1; the D gene is possibly TRBD1 (6 bases). With 6 bases removed from V and 0 bases from J, the gap between germline ends came to 8 bases. The CDR3 has 13 residues. From germline, CDR1 is MNHEY and CDR2 SVGAGI. The CDR3 protein is CASSRTVNTEAFF. In DNA form, the CDR3 reads TGTGCCAGCAGCCGGACAGTGAACACTGAAGCTTTCTTT.

The V and J genes are TRBV6-4 and TRBJ2-7, with D hard to call. This CDR3 has 15 amino acids. V lost 6 bases and J 6 bases, leaving 21 bases between the germline ends. Per germline, CDR1 MRHNA and CDR2 SNTAGT. The DNA of the CDR3 is TGTGCCAGCAGCGACCAGGCGTGGGGTCAGTGCGAGCAGTACTTC. It codes for CASSDQAWGQCEQYF.

The chain recombines TRBV5-5 with TRBJ1-5; 9 nucleotides align to TRBD1. This CDR3 comprises 16 residues. V was pared by 4 bases and J by 2 bases, with 7 bases of the junction left unmatched. Germline V gene sequence: CDR1 SGHKS, CDR2 YYEKEE (reference sequence). The CDR3 bases are TGTGCCAGCAGCGGAATGGGACAGGGTGGCAATCAGCCCCAGCATTTT. The encoded protein is CASSGMGQGGNQPQHF.

Here the CDR3 reads CASSLRTGDSSYEQYF. The DNA for the CDR3 is TGTGCCAGCAGCCTTCGGACAGGGGATTCCTCCTACGAGCAGTACTTC. The chain carries TRBV27 and TRBJ2-7; 9 bases match TRBD1. Germline lookup yields CDR1 MNHEY and CDR2 SMNVEV (reference sequence). With V trimmed by 6 bases and J by 0 bases, 9 bases remained unmatched. The CDR3 contains 16 residues.

This clone turned up a few times. The chain recombines TRBV4-1 with TRBJ2-3, with 9 bases matching TRBD2. The CDR3 consists of 15 residues. J gave up 0 bases and V 6 bases, and 4 bases lay outside the gene matches. In germline, CDR1 is MGHRA, CDR2 YSYEKL. The CDR3 DNA follows: TGCGCCAGCAGTCGCGGGGGGGCTAGCACAGATACGCAGTATTTT. It yields the protein CASSRGGASTDTQYF.

The rearrangement uses TRBV29-1 and TRBJ2-1; tentatively, D is TRBD2 (5 bases). Trimming stripped 6 bases from V and 3 bases from J, with 18 bases between. The CDR3 extends over 15 amino acids. CDR1 and CDR2 from the germline V gene are SQVTM and ANQGSEA. The DNA of the CDR3 is TGCAGCGTCGCCCTTACGAAGCGGCTCTACAATGAGCAGTTCTTC. Its translation: CSVALTKRLYNEQFF.

The rearrangement joins TRBV2 to TRBJ2-6; tentative D call: TRBD1 (6 bases). The CDR3 totals 15 residues. The V end was cut by 1 base, the J end by 7 bases, with 11 bases between. Looked up from germline, CDR1 is SNHLY and CDR2 is FYNNEI. CDR3 region: CASSEGRTAANVLTF. The CDR3 DNA follows: TGTGCCAGCAGTGAAGGTCGGACAGCCGCCAACGTCCTGACTTTC.

This clone has just a few counts. The chain joins TRBV20-1 to TRBJ2-7, with a possible D match to TRBD2 (5 bases). Germline assignment: CDR1 DFQATT and CDR2 SNEGSKA (reference sequence). Between the trimmed V and J ends, which lost 1 base and 6 bases, there was a span of 7 bases. This CDR3 region has 11 residues. CDR3 region: CSARGGFEQYF. In DNA, the CDR3 is TGCAGTGCTAGAGGAGGGTTCGAGCAGTACTTC.

The chain combines TRBV20-1 with TRBJ2-7; D might be TRBD1 (5 bases). Per the germline V gene, CDR1 is DFQATT and CDR2 is SNEGSKA (reference sequence). With 3 bases removed from V and 8 bases from J, the gap between germline ends came to 11 bases. The CDR3 consists of 11 residues. The DNA for the CDR3 is TGCAGTGCTAGGGGGCGGATTCAGCAGTACTTC. Translated, it gives CSARGRIQQYF.

As for this clone: This CDR3 is also generated by other DNA sequences in the sample. This chain joins TRBV11-3 and TRBJ2-7, with D possibly matching TRBD1 (6 bases). Germline loops: CDR1 SGHNT, CDR2 YENEEA. This CDR3 has 13 residues. V lost 1 base and J lost 2, with 6 bases in between. CDR3: CASSLAGAYEQYF. CDR3 coding DNA: TGTGCCAGCAGCTTAGCAGGGGCCTACGAGCAGTACTTC.

The chain's CDR3 is CASSSRDRDDNEQFF. In nucleotides, the CDR3 is TGTGCCAGCAGCTCCCGGGACAGGGACGACAATGAGCAGTTCTTC. The chain links TRBV5-4 to TRBJ2-1; 9 positions match TRBD1. The CDR3 consists of 15 residues. V shed 3 bases and J 5 bases; nucleotides not matched to a gene: 6. The germline CDR1 and CDR2 sequences are SGHNT and YYREEE (reference sequence).

The J gene is TRBJ1-1, the V gene TRBV19; D gene ambiguous. This CDR3 spans 13 amino acids. Germline V gives CDR1 LNHDA, CDR2 SQIVND (reference sequence). V lost 8 bases and J lost 5, with 15 bases in between. CDR3 sequence reads: CASAPAGGTEAFF. The CDR3 bases are TGTGCCAGTGCCCCGGCGGGTGGGACTGAAGCTTTCTTT.

V is TRBV11-2 and J is TRBJ2-3, with 10 bases fitting TRBD2. Germline loops: CDR1 SGHAT, CDR2 FQNNGV. After removal of 5 bases from V and 2 bases from J, the junction contained 7 bases not matched to a gene. CDR3 length equals 16 residues. The CDR3 sequence: CASSQTSGPLTDTQYF. The CDR3 nucleotides read TGTGCCAGCAGCCAGACTAGCGGGCCCCTCACAGATACGCAGTATTTT. Supplemented by reference TRBV11-2 and TRBJ2-3, the full variable domain reads EAGVAQSPRYKIIEKRQSVAFWCNPISGHATLYWYQQILGQGPKLLIQFQNNGVVDDSQLPKDRFSAERLKGVDSTLKIQPAKLEDSAVYLCASSQTSGPLTDTQYFGPGTRLTVL.

This clone turned up a few times. The chain uses TRBV13 and TRBJ2-3, with D possibly being TRBD2 (6 bases). There are 14 residues in the CDR3. Germline CDR1 PRHDT, CDR2 FYEKMQ (reference sequence). The V and J ends lost 1 base and 1 base respectively, with 6 bases between them. The CDR3 coding sequence is TGTGCCAGCAGCTTAGCGGGAGGCACAGATACGCAGTATTTT. As protein: CASSLAGGTDTQYF. Full variable domain (outside the CDR3, taken from reference TRBV13 and TRBJ2-3): AAGVIQSPRHLIKEKRETATLKCYPIPRHDTVYWYQQGPGQDPQFLISFYEKMQSDKGSIPDRFSAQQFSDYHSELNMSSLELGDSALYFCASSLAGGTDTQYFGPGTRLTVL.

The J gene is TRBJ1-4, the V gene TRBV5-1; a possible D gene is TRBD1 (6 bases). Germline CDR1 SGHRS, CDR2 YFSETQ. This CDR3 has 15 amino acids. Trimming removed 2 bases from V and 5 bases from J, with 13 bases in between. This CDR3 is CASSLSTGQNEKLFF. The CDR3 DNA is TGCGCCAGCAGCTTATCAACAGGGCAGAATGAAAAACTGTTTTTT. The complete variable domain, with remaining parts taken from reference TRBV5-1 and TRBJ1-4, reads KAGVTQTPRYLIKTRGQQVTLSCSPISGHRSVSWYQQTPGQGLQFLFEYFSETQRNKGNFPGRFSGRQFSNSRSEMNVSTLELGDSALYLCASSLSTGQNEKLFFGSGTQLSVL.